The present T cell receptor (beta chain) was sequenced within a study of response to subunit inactivated influenza vaccine. The study, taken as a whole, reports: Each seasonal flu vaccination may recruit only limited new T cells, authors suggested.

The CDR3 extends over 16 amino acids. Trimming took off 0 bases at V and 0 bases at J, with 13 bases between the two ends. CDR1 is SGHRS and CDR2 is YFSETQ in the germline V gene. About this clonotype itself: Antigen unknown.

TCRdb reanalysed the RT-PCR reads using MiXCR and keeps one entry per CDR3 protein. There are roughly 650,000 distinct CDR3 sequences in the sample; 11% to 15% occur only once, and 7.6% lies in the top ten. The chain employs TRBV5-1 and TRBJ2-7, with D perhaps TRBD2 (6 bases). Here the sequenced sample was PBMCs from blood, taken 14 to 15 days before vaccination. The TCR was taken from a man aged 50 or older who received an inactivated influenza vaccine. CDR3 in DNA: TGCGCCAGCAGCTTGGAACCGGGACTGAGCTCCTACGAGCAGTACTTC. This encodes CASSLEPGLSSYEQYF. The whole variable domain, filled in from reference TRBV5-1 and TRBJ2-7, reads KAGVTQTPRYLIKTRGQQVTLSCSPISGHRSVSWYQQTPGQGLQFLFEYFSETQRNKGNFPGRFSGRQFSNSRSEMNVSTLELGDSALYLCASSLEPGLSSYEQYFGPGTRLTVT.